This T cell receptor beta chain stems from a study of CD8+ T cells in alopecia areata. Treatment meaning: oral pan-JAK inhibitor, 5-10 mg twice daily. Extraction of RNA preceded its reverse transcription into cDNA, which served as the sequencing template. Repertoires were generated with immunoSEQ multiplex PCR, while TCRdb's copy carries only in-frame clones and drops some. The profile shows roughly 150,000 clones, nearly 55% of them singletons. V was pared by 3 bases and J by 6 bases, with 17 bases between. This CDR3 is 14 amino acids long. The germline CDR1 and CDR2 sequences are GTSNPN and SVGIG (reference sequence).

The material sequenced was CD8+ T cells sorted from blood, taken at week 4, from a patient treated with tofacitinib. The rearrangement uses TRBV30 and TRBJ1-2; possibly TRBD1 for D (6 bases). The sequence was collected from a human donor with alopecia areata. CDR3 in amino acids: CAWRDQGSFDGYTF. CDR3 bases: TGTGCCTGGAGAGATCAGGGGAGCTTTGATGGCTACACCTTC.